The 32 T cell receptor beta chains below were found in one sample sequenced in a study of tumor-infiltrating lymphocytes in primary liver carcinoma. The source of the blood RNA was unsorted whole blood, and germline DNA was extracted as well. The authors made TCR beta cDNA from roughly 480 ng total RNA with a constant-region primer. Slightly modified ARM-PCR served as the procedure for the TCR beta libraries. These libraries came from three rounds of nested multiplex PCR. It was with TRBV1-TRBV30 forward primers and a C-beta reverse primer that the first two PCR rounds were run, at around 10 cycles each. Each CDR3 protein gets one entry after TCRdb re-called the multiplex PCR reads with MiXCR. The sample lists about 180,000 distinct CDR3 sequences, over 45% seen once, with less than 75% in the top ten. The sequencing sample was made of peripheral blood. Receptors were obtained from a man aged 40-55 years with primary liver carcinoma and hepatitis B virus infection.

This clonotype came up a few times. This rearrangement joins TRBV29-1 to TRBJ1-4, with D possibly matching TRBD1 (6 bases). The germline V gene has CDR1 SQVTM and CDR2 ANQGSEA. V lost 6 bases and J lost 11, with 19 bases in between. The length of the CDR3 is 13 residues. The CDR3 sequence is CSVEGGAQPKLFF. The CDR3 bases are TGCAGCGTAGAGGGGGGGGCCCAGCCTAAACTGTTTTTT. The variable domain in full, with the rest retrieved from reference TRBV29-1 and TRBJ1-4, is SAVISQKPSRDICQRGTSLTIQCQVDSQVTMMFWYRQQPGQSLTLIATANQGSEATYESGFVIDKFPISRPNLTFSTLTVSNMSPEDSSIYLCSVEGGAQPKLFFGSGTQLSVL.

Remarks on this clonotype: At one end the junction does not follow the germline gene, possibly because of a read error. This CDR3 reads CASGYGSGSYNKQFF. The CDR3 DNA is TGTGCCAGTGGTTACGGGAGCGGGAGCTACAATAAGCAGTTCTTC. This sequence joins TRBV6-5 and TRBJ2-1; 8 positions agree with TRBD2. The CDR3 sequence is 15 residues long. Per the germline V gene, CDR1 is MNHEY and CDR2 is SVGAGI.

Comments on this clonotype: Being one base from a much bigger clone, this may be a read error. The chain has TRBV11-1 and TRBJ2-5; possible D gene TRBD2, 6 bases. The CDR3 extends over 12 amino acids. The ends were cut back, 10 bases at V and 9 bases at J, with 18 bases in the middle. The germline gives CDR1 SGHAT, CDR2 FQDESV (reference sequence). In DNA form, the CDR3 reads TGTGCCAACAGTTCGTCCGGGGGTCCCCAGTACTTC. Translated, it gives CANSSSGGPQYF.

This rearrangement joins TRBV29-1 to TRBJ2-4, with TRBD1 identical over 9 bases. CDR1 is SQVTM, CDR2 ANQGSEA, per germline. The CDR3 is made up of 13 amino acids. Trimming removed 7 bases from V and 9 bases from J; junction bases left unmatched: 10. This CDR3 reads CSGTGTGKIIQYF. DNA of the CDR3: TGCAGCGGCACCGGGACAGGGAAGATCATTCAGTACTTC.

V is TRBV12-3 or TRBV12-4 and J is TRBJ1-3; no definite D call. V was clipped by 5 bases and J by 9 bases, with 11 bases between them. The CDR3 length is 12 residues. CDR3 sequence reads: CASSPIRATIYF. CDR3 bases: TGTGCCAGCAGTCCGATCCGGGCCACCATATATTTT.

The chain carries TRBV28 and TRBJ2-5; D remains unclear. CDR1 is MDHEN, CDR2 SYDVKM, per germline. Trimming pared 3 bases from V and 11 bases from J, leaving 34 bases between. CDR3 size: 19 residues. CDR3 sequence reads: CASSFAREAGRRAGNEQYF. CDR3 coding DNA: TGTGCCAGCAGTTTTGCTCGAGAGGCAGGCCGAAGGGCCGGCAATGAGCAGTACTTC.

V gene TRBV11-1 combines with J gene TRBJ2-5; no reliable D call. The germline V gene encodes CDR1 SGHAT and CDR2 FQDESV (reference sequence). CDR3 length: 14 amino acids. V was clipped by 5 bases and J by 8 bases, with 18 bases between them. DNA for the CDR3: TGTGCCAGCAGCGCACGGGTTCATGACGAAACCCAGTACTTC. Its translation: CASSARVHDETQYF.

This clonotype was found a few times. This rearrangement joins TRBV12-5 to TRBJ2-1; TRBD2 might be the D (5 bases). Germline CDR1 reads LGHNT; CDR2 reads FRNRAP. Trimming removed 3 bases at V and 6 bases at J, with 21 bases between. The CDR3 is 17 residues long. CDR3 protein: CASGFGVGLRPINEQFF. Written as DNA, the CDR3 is TGTGCTAGTGGTTTTGGTGTCGGACTTAGGCCCATCAATGAGCAGTTCTTC.

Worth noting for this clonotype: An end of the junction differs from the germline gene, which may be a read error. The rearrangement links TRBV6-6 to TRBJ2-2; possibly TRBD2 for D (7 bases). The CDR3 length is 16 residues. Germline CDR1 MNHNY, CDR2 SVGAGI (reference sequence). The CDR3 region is CASSTSGGRNTGEPFF. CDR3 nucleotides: TGTGCCAGCAGTACCTCGGGGGGCCGAAACACCGGGGAGCCGTTTTTT.

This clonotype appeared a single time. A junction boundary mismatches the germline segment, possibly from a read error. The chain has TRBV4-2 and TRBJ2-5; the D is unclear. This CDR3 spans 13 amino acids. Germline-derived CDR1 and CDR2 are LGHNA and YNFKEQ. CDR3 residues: CASSQARQETHYF. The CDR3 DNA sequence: TGTGCCAGCAGCCAAGCCCGTCAAGAGACCCACTACTTC.

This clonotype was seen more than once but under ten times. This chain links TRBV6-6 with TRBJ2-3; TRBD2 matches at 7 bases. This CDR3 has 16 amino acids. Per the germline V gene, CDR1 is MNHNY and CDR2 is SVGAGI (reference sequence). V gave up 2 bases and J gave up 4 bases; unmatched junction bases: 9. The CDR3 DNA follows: TGTGCCAGCAGTTACCTCTTGCGGGAGAGCGCAGATACGCAGTATTTT. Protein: CASSYLLRESADTQYF.

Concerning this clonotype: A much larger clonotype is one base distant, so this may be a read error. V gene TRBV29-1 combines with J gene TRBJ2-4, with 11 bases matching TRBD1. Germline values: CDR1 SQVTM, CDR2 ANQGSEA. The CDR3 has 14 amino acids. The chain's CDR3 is CIVEARDRGSIQYF. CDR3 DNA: TGCATCGTTGAAGCCCGGGACAGGGGGTCCATTCAGTACTTC.

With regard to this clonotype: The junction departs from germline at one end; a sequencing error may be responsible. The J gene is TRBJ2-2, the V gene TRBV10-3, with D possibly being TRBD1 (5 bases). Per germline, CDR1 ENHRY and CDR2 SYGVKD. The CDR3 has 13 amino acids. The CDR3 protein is CAMWGADTGELFF. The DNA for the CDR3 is TGTGCCATGTGGGGCGCGGACACCGGCGAGCTGTTTTTT.

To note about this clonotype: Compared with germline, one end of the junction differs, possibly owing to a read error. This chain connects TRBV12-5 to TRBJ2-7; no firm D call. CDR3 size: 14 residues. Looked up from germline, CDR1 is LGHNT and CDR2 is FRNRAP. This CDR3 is CTSSTPPSTNEQYF. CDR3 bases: TGTACCAGCAGTACCCCTCCAAGCACTAACGAGCAGTATTTC.

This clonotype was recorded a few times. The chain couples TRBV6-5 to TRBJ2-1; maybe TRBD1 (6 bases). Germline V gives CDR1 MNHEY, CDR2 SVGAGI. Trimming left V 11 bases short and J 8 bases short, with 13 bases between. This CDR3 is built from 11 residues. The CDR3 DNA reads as TGTGCCGCCGGCGAGGGGGATGAGCAGTTCTTC. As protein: CAAGEGDEQFF.

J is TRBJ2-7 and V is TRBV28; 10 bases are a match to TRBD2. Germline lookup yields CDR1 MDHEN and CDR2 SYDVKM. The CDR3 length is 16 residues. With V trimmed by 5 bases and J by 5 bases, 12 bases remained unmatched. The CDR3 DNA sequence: TGTGCCAGCAGTCCGATACTAGCGGGAAAGTTGCACGAGCAGTACTTC. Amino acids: CASSPILAGKLHEQYF.

The CDR3 DNA sequence: TGTGCCAGCAGCTTAGGAGACAGCAACAATGAGCAGTTCTTC. It is translated as CASSLGDSNNEQFF. The J gene is TRBJ2-1, the V gene TRBV7-3; possibly TRBD1 for D (5 bases). CDR3 length: 14 amino acids. The germline V gene has CDR1 SGHTA and CDR2 FQGTGA. Trimming cost V 2 bases and J 5 bases, with 10 bases left between them.

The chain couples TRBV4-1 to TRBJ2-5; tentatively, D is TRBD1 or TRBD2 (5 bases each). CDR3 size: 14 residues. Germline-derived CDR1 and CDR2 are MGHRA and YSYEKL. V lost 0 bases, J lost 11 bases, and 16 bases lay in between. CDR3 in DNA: TGCGCCAGCAGCCAAGAACCAGGGACCCCCTGGCAGTACTTC. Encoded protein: CASSQEPGTPWQYF.

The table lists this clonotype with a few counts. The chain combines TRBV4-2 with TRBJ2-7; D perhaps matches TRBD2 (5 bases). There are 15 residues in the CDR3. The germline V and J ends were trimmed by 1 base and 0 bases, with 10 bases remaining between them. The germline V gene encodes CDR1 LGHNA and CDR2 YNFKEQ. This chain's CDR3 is CASSQGSASSYEQYF. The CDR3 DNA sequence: TGTGCCAGCAGCCAAGGTAGCGCTAGCTCCTACGAGCAGTACTTC.

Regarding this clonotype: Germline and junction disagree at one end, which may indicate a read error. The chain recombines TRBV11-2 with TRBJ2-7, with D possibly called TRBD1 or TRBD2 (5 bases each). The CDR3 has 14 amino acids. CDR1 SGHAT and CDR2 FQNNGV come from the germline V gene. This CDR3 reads CASSAGTASYEQYF. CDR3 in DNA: TGTGCCAGCAGCGCCGGGACCGCATCCTACGAGCAATACTTC.

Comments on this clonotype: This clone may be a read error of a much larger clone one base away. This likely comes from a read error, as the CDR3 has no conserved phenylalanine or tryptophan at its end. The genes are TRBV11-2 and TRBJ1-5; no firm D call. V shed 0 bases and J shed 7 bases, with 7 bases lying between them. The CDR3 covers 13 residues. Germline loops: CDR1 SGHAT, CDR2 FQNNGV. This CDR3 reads CASSLEDGQPQHL. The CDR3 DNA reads TGTGCCAGCAGCTTAGAAGATGGGCAGCCCCAGCATCTT.

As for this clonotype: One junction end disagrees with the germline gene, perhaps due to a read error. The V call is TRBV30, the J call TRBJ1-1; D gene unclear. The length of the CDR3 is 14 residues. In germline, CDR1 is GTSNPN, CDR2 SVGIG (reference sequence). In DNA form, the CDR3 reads TGTGCCTGGAGTGTTCCCCCGATGAATACTGAAGCTTTCTTT. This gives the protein CAWSVPPMNTEAFF.

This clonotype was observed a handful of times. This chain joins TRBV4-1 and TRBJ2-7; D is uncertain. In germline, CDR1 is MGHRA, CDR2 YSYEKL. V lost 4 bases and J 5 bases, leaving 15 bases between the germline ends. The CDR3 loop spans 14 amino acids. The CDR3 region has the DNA TGCGCCAGCAGCCCCGGGCGGCCCCAGGACGAGCAGTACTTC. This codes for CASSPGRPQDEQYF.

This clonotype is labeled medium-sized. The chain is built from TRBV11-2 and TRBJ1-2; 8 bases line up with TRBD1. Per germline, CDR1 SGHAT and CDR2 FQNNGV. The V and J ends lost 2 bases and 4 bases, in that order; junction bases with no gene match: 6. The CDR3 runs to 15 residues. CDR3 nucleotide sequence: TGTGCCAGCAGCTTAACCCCAGGGGGCGGCTATGGCTACACCTTC. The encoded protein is CASSLTPGGGYGYTF.

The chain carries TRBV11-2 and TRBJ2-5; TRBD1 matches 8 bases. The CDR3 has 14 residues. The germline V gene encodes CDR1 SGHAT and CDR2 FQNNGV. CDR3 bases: TGTCCCGGCAGCTACGGGACAGGCCAAGAGACCCAGTACTTC. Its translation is CPGSYGTGQETQYF.

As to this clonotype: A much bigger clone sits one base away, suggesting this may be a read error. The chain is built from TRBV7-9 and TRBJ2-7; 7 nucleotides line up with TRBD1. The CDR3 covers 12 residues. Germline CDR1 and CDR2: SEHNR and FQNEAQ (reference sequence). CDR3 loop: CVSSRTGDEQYF. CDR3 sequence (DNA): TGTGTCAGCAGCCGGACAGGAGACGAGCAGTACTTC.

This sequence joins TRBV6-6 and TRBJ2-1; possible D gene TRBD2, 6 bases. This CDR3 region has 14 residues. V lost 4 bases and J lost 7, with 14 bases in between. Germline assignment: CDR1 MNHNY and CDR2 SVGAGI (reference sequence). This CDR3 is CASSSAGLTNEQFF. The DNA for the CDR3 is TGTGCCAGCAGTTCGGCGGGGTTAACTAATGAGCAGTTCTTC.

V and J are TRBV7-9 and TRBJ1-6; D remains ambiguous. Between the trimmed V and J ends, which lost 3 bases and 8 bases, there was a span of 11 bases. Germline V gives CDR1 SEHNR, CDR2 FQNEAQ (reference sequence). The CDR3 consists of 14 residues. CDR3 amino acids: CASSLTAGDSPLHF. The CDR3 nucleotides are TGTGCCAGCAGCTTGACCGCCGGCGATTCACCCCTCCACTTT.

The CDR3 nucleotides are TGCGCCAGCAGCCAAGACCTAGGGAGCTCCTACGAGCAGTACTTC. Protein product: CASSQDLGSSYEQYF. The rearrangement links TRBV4-1 to TRBJ2-7; tentatively, D is TRBD2 (5 bases). The CDR3 contains 15 residues. Germline V gene sequence: CDR1 MGHRA, CDR2 YSYEKL. V dropped 0 bases and J dropped 0 bases, with 9 bases sitting between them.

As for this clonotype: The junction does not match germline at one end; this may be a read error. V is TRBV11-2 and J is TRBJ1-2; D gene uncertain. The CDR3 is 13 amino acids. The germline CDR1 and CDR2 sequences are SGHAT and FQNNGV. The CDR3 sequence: CASSLSVDYGYIF. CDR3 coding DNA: TGTGCCAGCAGCTTATCGGTTGACTATGGCTACATCTTC.

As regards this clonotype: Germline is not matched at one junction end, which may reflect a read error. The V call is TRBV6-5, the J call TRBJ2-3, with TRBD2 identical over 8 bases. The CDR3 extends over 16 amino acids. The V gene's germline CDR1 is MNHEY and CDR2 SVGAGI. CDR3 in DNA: TGTGCCAGCAGGCGCCTAGCGGGCGCTAGCACAGGTACGCAGTGTTTT. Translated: CASRRLAGASTGTQCF.

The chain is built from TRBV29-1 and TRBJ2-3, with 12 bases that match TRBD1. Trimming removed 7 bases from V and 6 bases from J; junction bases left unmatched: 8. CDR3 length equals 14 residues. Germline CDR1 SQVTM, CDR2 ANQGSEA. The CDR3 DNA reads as TGCAGCGGAGGGGACAGGGGGCCCACGGATACGCAGTATTTT. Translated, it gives CSGGDRGPTDTQYF.